The 27 T cell receptor beta chains given below trace back to one sample, sequenced in a study of T cell repertoires in cytomegalovirus infection. TCRdb redid the calling of the reads with MiXCR, one entry per CDR3 protein. The sample consists of hundreds of thousands of distinct CDR3 sequences, about 10% of them appearing once. Sequences were obtained from PBMCs. Source of these receptors: a human donor in good health (CMV status not recorded). Some clones in this sample may be carry-over from other donors' samples.

This clonotype occurred many times. In DNA form, the CDR3 reads TGTGCCAGCAGCCCAAGGGACTACGAGCAGTACTTC. Its translation is CASSPRDYEQYF. The V call is TRBV7-9, the J call TRBJ2-7; D gene uncertain. The CDR3 extends over 12 amino acids. The germline gives CDR1 SEHNR, CDR2 FQNEAQ (reference sequence). V lost 5 bases to trimming and J lost 3 bases, with 8 bases between them.

This clonotype was counted a few times. This chain connects TRBV6-5 to TRBJ2-5; TRBD1 is a possible D gene (5 bases). Trimming cost V 0 bases and J 5 bases, with 16 bases left between them. The CDR3 consists of 16 residues. Germline V CDR1 and CDR2: MNHEY, SVGAGI. This CDR3 reads CASSYSWGSTGETQYF. The CDR3 nucleotides read TGTGCCAGCAGTTACTCATGGGGCTCCACGGGTGAGACCCAGTACTTC.

This clonotype was counted many times. This chain joins TRBV29-1 and TRBJ2-1, with D hard to call. This CDR3 comprises 15 residues. V was pared by 7 bases and J by 4 bases, with 20 bases between. Germline CDR1 reads SQVTM; CDR2 reads ANQGSEA. The CDR3 region is CSASEPQLPYNEQFF. For the CDR3, the DNA is TGCAGCGCCTCCGAGCCACAACTTCCTTACAATGAGCAGTTCTTC.

This clonotype was observed many times. This chain uses TRBV4-2 with TRBJ2-2, with D possibly TRBD2 on 5 matching bases. Germline CDR1 is LGHNA and CDR2 is YNFKEQ. The V end was cut by 4 bases, the J end by 3 bases, with 15 bases between. CDR3 length equals 16 residues. Here the CDR3 reads CASSPEEAAHTGELFF. The DNA for the CDR3 is TGTGCCAGCAGCCCCGAGGAAGCGGCCCACACCGGGGAGCTGTTTTTT.

This chain connects TRBV20-1 to TRBJ1-2; no clear D. V was shortened by 0 bases and J by 4 bases, with 12 bases between the two germline ends. Germline V gene lookup returns CDR1 DFQATT and CDR2 SNEGSKA (reference sequence). The CDR3 extends over 14 amino acids. The DNA of the CDR3 is TGCAGTGCTAGAGATACGGGCCGCTCCTATGGCTACACCTTC. This codes for CSARDTGRSYGYTF.

Many counts were recorded for this clonotype. The CDR3 DNA follows: TGTGCCAGCAGCTTACGTCCCGGGGAGCTGTTTTTT. Its translation: CASSLRPGELFF. The chain uses TRBV7-8 and TRBJ2-2; D remains unclear. The V gene lost 2 bases and the J gene lost 6 bases, with 4 bases spanning the gap. CDR1 and CDR2 (germline): SGHVS, FQNEAQ. This CDR3 comprises 12 residues.

This clonotype showed up just a few times. The J gene is TRBJ2-5, the V gene TRBV2; 9 bases line up with TRBD2. V gave up 8 bases and J gave up 4 bases; unmatched junction bases: 8. This CDR3 is 14 amino acids long. The germline gives CDR1 SNHLY, CDR2 FYNNEI. The CDR3 reads CASLRGLATETQYF. The CDR3 DNA reads as TGTGCCAGCCTCAGGGGACTAGCTACAGAGACCCAGTACTTC.

This chain connects TRBV2 to TRBJ2-3; no firm D call. This CDR3 spans 14 amino acids. V lost 6 bases and J lost 0, with 10 bases in between. Germline CDR1 reads SNHLY; CDR2 reads FYNNEI. DNA for the CDR3: TGTGCCAGCAGGGGATTGGGTAGCACAGATACGCAGTATTTT. Translated: CASRGLGSTDTQYF.

This clonotype was observed many times. The V gene is TRBV11-2, the J gene TRBJ2-7; no clear D. The germline gives CDR1 SGHAT, CDR2 FQNNGV. This CDR3 contains 17 residues. Deletions cut 2 bases from V and 7 bases from J, with 24 bases between. CDR3 loop: CASSLSRLKSASREQYF. Written as DNA, the CDR3 is TGTGCCAGCAGCTTATCTAGGTTAAAGAGCGCCTCGCGGGAGCAGTACTTC.

This clonotype has only a few counts. This rearrangement joins TRBV20-1 to TRBJ1-4; 9 bases map to TRBD1. The germline CDR1 and CDR2 sequences are DFQATT and SNEGSKA (reference sequence). CDR3 length equals 14 residues. Trimming at V came to 2 bases and at J to 8 bases, leaving 6 bases not matched to a gene. The CDR3, as DNA: TGCAGTGCTAGATCTGGACAGGGGTGGGAAAAACTGTTTTTT. It encodes CSARSGQGWEKLFF.

This clonotype has at least ten counts. The J gene is TRBJ1-5, the V gene TRBV19; 7 nucleotides line up with TRBD1. CDR3 length: 13 amino acids. The V segment lost 6 bases and the J segment 7 bases; nucleotides outside the gene matches: 6. The V gene's germline CDR1 is LNHDA and CDR2 SQIVND (reference sequence). As DNA, the CDR3 is TGTGCCAGTAGGGAGCAGGGGGAACAGCCCCAGCATTTT. Amino acid sequence: CASREQGEQPQHF.

This clonotype was seen ten or more times. The chain recombines TRBV12-3 or TRBV12-4 with TRBJ1-3; unclear D gene. The CDR3 length is 16 residues. The V gene lost 3 bases and the J gene lost 0 bases, with 12 bases spanning the gap. The CDR3 loop is CASSLEEGYSGNTIYF. CDR3 DNA sequence: TGTGCCAGCAGTTTGGAGGAGGGATACTCTGGAAACACCATATATTTT.

This clonotype was seen a handful of times. The rearrangement uses TRBV5-1 and TRBJ2-7; TRBD1 is a possible D gene (6 bases). V lost 4 bases and J 5 bases, leaving 7 bases between the germline ends. CDR3 length: 11 amino acids. Germline V gene sequence: CDR1 SGHRS, CDR2 YFSETQ. The CDR3 protein is CASSGDNEQYF. The CDR3 DNA follows: TGCGCCAGCAGCGGGGACAACGAGCAGTACTTC.

This clonotype was observed a few times. The chain employs TRBV19 and TRBJ2-3; no clear D gene. V was trimmed by 4 bases and J by 5 bases, leaving 16 bases between them. The CDR3 is 15 amino acids. Germline-derived CDR1 and CDR2 are LNHDA and SQIVND (reference sequence). CDR3 in amino acids: CASSNPPNIRDTQYF. CDR3 coding DNA: TGTGCCAGTAGTAACCCGCCCAACATACGAGATACGCAGTATTTT.

This clonotype was seen a handful of times. This chain uses TRBV10-3 with TRBJ1-5, with D perhaps matching TRBD1 (5 bases). V was pared by 6 bases and J by 5 bases, with 8 bases between. This CDR3 is built from 12 residues. Germline V gene sequence: CDR1 ENHRY, CDR2 SYGVKD. As DNA, the CDR3 is TGTGCCATCAGCGACAGATATCAGCCCCAGCATTTT. It encodes CAISDRYQPQHF.

There are a few counts of this clonotype. The V gene is TRBV5-1, the J gene TRBJ2-7, with unresolved D. CDR3 length: 14 amino acids. Germline CDR1 is SGHRS and CDR2 is YFSETQ. Trimming cost V 0 bases and J 0 bases, with 7 bases left between them. CDR3 loop: CASSLGGDSYEQYF. The CDR3 region has the DNA TGCGCCAGCAGCTTGGGTGGGGACTCCTACGAGCAGTACTTC.

The table lists this clonotype with many counts. In nucleotides, the CDR3 is TGTGCCAGCAGTTTATCCGGCGGGGCTAGCACTGAAGCTTTCTTT. It codes for CASSLSGGASTEAFF. The rearrangement links TRBV12-3 or TRBV12-4 to TRBJ1-1, with D maybe TRBD1 (5 bases). With 2 bases removed from V and 4 bases from J, the gap between germline ends came to 14 bases. This CDR3 spans 15 amino acids.

This clonotype came up a few times. The chain is built from TRBV10-1 and TRBJ2-2; TRBD2 matches at 8 bases. Germline V CDR1 and CDR2: WNHNN, SYGVQD (reference sequence). Trimming cost V 5 bases and J 5 bases; bases outside gene matches: 7. The CDR3 runs 15 residues. The CDR3 region is CASSPAGDGTGELFF. CDR3 DNA sequence: TGCGCCAGCAGTCCAGCGGGGGATGGGACCGGGGAGCTGTTTTTT.

The table lists this clonotype with many counts. The chain is built from TRBV10-3 and TRBJ2-7; D possibly matches TRBD1 or TRBD2 (6 bases each). V lost 4 bases to trimming and J lost 6 bases, with 10 bases between them. The germline gives CDR1 ENHRY, CDR2 SYGVKD. CDR3 size: 12 residues. The DNA of the CDR3 is TGTGCCATCAGTGGGGGGGCTACCGAGCAGTACTTC. Protein sequence: CAISGGATEQYF.

A few counts support this clonotype. J is TRBJ2-5 and V is TRBV28; D remains unclear. V was clipped by 2 bases and J by 0 bases, with 13 bases between them. Germline loops: CDR1 MDHEN, CDR2 SYDVKM. This CDR3 spans 16 amino acids. The CDR3 protein is CASSLRFAVYQETQYF. The CDR3 bases are TGTGCCAGCAGTTTAAGGTTTGCGGTGTACCAAGAGACCCAGTACTTC.

This clonotype was found many times. The V and J genes are TRBV12-3 or TRBV12-4 and TRBJ1-2; D unresolved. CDR3 size: 16 residues. Trimming took off 6 bases at V and 3 bases at J, with 20 bases between the two ends. DNA for the CDR3: TGTGCCAGCAGCCGAGGTAGTAGCGGAGCCTACTATGGCTACACCTTC. It translates to CASSRGSSGAYYGYTF.

The table lists this clonotype with many counts. In nucleotides, the CDR3 is TGTGCCAGCAGCAAGCAGGACAGGCCAGCTTACGAGCAGTACTTC. Its protein product is CASSKQDRPAYEQYF. This chain connects TRBV28 to TRBJ2-7; 7 bases are shared with TRBD1. Germline V CDR1 and CDR2: MDHEN, SYDVKM. CDR3 length: 15 amino acids. V shed 6 bases and J 4 bases; nucleotides not matched to a gene: 12. The whole variable domain, filled in from reference TRBV28 and TRBJ2-7, reads DVKVTQSSRYLVKRTGEKVFLECVQDMDHENMFWYRQDPGLGLRLIYFSYDVKMKEKGDIPEGYSVSREKKERFSLILESASTNQTSMYLCASSKQDRPAYEQYFGPGTRLTVT.

This chain links TRBV14 with TRBJ2-2; D not resolved. Trimming pared 1 base from V and 0 bases from J, leaving 6 bases between. The germline V gene has CDR1 SGHDN and CDR2 FVKESK. The CDR3 consists of 15 residues. Here the CDR3 DNA reads TGTGCCAGCAGCCAAGCCGGATCGAACACCGGGGAGCTGTTTTTT. It specifies CASSQAGSNTGELFF.

This clonotype showed up just a few times. V usage is TRBV5-1 and J usage is TRBJ1-1; D call uncertain. Germline assignment: CDR1 SGHRS and CDR2 YFSETQ. The CDR3 extends over 14 amino acids. Trimming took off 1 base at V and 10 bases at J, with 17 bases between the two ends. This CDR3 is CASSLWSRTKGAFF. In DNA form, the CDR3 reads TGCGCCAGCAGCTTGTGGAGCAGGACGAAAGGAGCTTTCTTT.

This clonotype has at least ten counts. V and J are TRBV19 and TRBJ2-1; D possibly corresponds to TRBD1 (6 bases). The CDR3 runs to 16 residues. Germline V lookup: CDR1 LNHDA, CDR2 SQIVND (reference sequence). The V gene lost 2 bases and the J gene lost 8 bases, with 19 bases spanning the gap. The CDR3 region is CASSISGNGGGDEQFF. Here the CDR3 DNA reads TGTGCCAGTAGTATATCCGGAAATGGGGGCGGCGATGAGCAGTTCTTC.

The chain links TRBV30 to TRBJ2-3; the match to TRBD2 covers 9 bases. Germline loops: CDR1 GTSNPN, CDR2 SVGIG (reference sequence). The CDR3 contains 14 residues. DNA of the CDR3: TGTGGTTCACGAGGACTAGCGAGCACAGATACGCAGTATTTT. Its protein is CGSRGLASTDTQYF.

This clonotype has more than one count but fewer than ten. The J gene is TRBJ2-1, the V gene TRBV5-1; 7 bases align to TRBD2. Germline V lookup: CDR1 SGHRS, CDR2 YFSETQ. J lost 1 base, V lost 5 bases, and 6 bases had no gene match. The CDR3 length is 15 residues. The CDR3 is CASRREGLSYNEQFF. The DNA for the CDR3 is TGCGCCAGCAGGAGGGAGGGATTATCCTACAATGAGCAGTTCTTC.